Below are 19 T cell receptor beta chains sequenced from a single sample in a study of PD-L1 blockade in urothelial cancer. The time point is: pretreatment peripheral blood. The assay was immunoSEQ multiplex PCR, and TCRdb's table has in-frame clones only and misses some. The sample contains 130,000 or so clones, around 85% of which appear only once. Source: PBMCs, taken around atezolizumab (anti-PD-L1) treatment. Every receptor here comes from a man aged 50 or older with urothelial cancer.

The chain couples TRBV7-8 to TRBJ2-2; D call uncertain. V gave up 5 bases and J gave up 2 bases, with 9 bases separating them. The CDR3 is 14 residues long. The V gene's germline CDR1 is SGHVS and CDR2 FQNEAQ. The DNA of the CDR3 is TGTGCCAGCAGCCTCCAACTAAACACCGGGGAGCTGTTTTTT. Protein sequence: CASSLQLNTGELFF.

The CDR3 DNA follows: TGTGCCAGCAGTCCGGAGTGGGGCGTGAACACCATATATTTT. This codes for CASSPEWGVNTIYF. The chain links TRBV2 to TRBJ1-3; possibly TRBD1 for D (5 bases). Per germline, CDR1 SNHLY and CDR2 FYNNEI. The CDR3 is 14 residues long. V gave up 5 bases and J gave up 7 bases, with 15 bases separating them.

This clone was counted between two and nine times. This rearrangement joins TRBV11-2 to TRBJ2-3, with D perhaps TRBD2 (6 bases). The CDR3 has 14 residues. The V gene's germline CDR1 is SGHAT and CDR2 FQNNGV. Between the trimmed V and J ends, which lost 8 bases and 0 bases, there was a span of 12 bases. The CDR3 protein is CASGRGTSTDTQYF. The CDR3 region has the DNA TGTGCCAGCGGGCGGGGAACTAGCACAGATACGCAGTATTTT.

Written as DNA, the CDR3 is TGTGCCAGCAGCCTCGGGACAGGTATATCCTACGAGCAGTACTTC. This encodes CASSLGTGISYEQYF. This chain links TRBV28 with TRBJ2-7; 8 bases fit TRBD1. V lost 6 bases, J lost 1 base, and 8 bases stayed unmatched. CDR1 is MDHEN and CDR2 is SYDVKM in the germline V gene. This CDR3 is built from 15 residues.

This chain connects TRBV21-1 to TRBJ1-5; no DNA check was done on the table's D call, TRBD1. TRBV21-1 is a pseudogene. The CDR3 spans 13 residues. CDR3 amino acids: CASSKNSHQPQHF. CDR3 DNA sequence: TGTGCCAGCAGCAAGAACAGTCATCAGCCCCAGCATTTT.

A few counts support this clone. CDR3 region: CASSQRGAGVGETQYF. In nucleotides, the CDR3 is TGCGCCAGCAGCCAACGAGGGGCGGGGGTCGGAGAGACCCAGTACTTC. V gene TRBV4-1 combines with J gene TRBJ2-5, with 7 bases aligning to TRBD2. Germline CDR1 reads MGHRA; CDR2 reads YSYEKL. This CDR3 comprises 16 residues. J lost 4 bases, V lost 2 bases, and 10 bases had no gene match.

This clone was observed at least ten times. The V call is TRBV27, the J call TRBJ2-2; 10 bases are a match to TRBD2. The ends lost 2 bases at V and 5 bases at J; junction bases unmatched: 5. There are 16 residues in the CDR3. Germline V gene sequence: CDR1 MNHEY, CDR2 SMNVEV (reference sequence). Here the CDR3 DNA reads TGTGCCAGCAGTTTAAGGGGACTAGCGATAACCGGGGAGCTGTTTTTT. The encoded protein is CASSLRGLAITGELFF.

The chain links TRBV2 to TRBJ2-2; 7 bases align to TRBD2. The germline V gene encodes CDR1 SNHLY and CDR2 FYNNEI. This CDR3 is built from 15 residues. V lost 6 bases to trimming and J lost 5 bases; unmatched junction nucleotides: 9. CDR3 residues: CASRDRLARTGELFF. As DNA, the CDR3 is TGTGCCAGCAGGGACCGACTAGCCCGTACCGGGGAGCTGTTTTTT.

The chain couples TRBV7-8 to TRBJ2-7, with no clear D. The length of the CDR3 is 16 residues. V gave up 5 bases and J gave up 0 bases, with 17 bases separating them. CDR1 is SGHVS and CDR2 is FQNEAQ in the germline V gene. The CDR3 here is CASSPKTGFSSYEQYF. CDR3 DNA sequence: TGTGCCAGCAGCCCAAAGACGGGTTTTAGCTCCTACGAGCAGTACTTC.

The rearrangement links TRBV28 to TRBJ1-3, with unresolved D. Germline V gene sequence: CDR1 MDHEN, CDR2 SYDVKM. The CDR3 totals 15 residues. Trimming left V 7 bases short and J 3 bases short, with 16 bases between. CDR3 region: CASTPAGSGGNTIYF. The CDR3, as DNA: TGTGCCAGCACCCCGGCGGGTTCGGGTGGAAACACCATATATTTT.

The chain couples TRBV11-2 to TRBJ2-5; tentative D call: TRBD2 (5 bases). Trimming removed 5 bases from V and 4 bases from J, with 14 bases in between. This CDR3 has 14 amino acids. CDR1 and CDR2 from the germline V gene are SGHAT and FQNNGV. The CDR3 DNA is TGTGCCAGCAGCATCTGGGAGCACACAGAGACCCAGTACTTC. Translation gives CASSIWEHTETQYF.

V and J are TRBV6-5 and TRBJ2-7, with unresolved D. V gave up 8 bases and J gave up 2 bases, with 19 bases separating them. The CDR3 sequence is 15 residues long. Germline CDR1 reads MNHEY; CDR2 reads SVGAGI. The CDR3 spells CASAISLLAAYEQYF. CDR3 in DNA: TGTGCCAGCGCCATCAGCCTTCTCGCGGCCTACGAGCAGTACTTC.

The gene calls are TRBV5-4 and TRBJ2-6; D gene unclear. The CDR3 extends over 14 amino acids. CDR1 and CDR2 from the germline V gene are SGHNT and YYREEE (reference sequence). The V gene lost 3 bases and the J gene lost 2 bases, with 6 bases spanning the gap. CDR3 protein: CASSSGPGANVLTF. CDR3 coding DNA: TGTGCCAGCAGCTCAGGCCCTGGGGCCAACGTCCTGACTTTC.

The table lists this clone with a few counts. The gene calls are TRBV4-2 and TRBJ2-1, with TRBD2 matching 12 bases. The CDR3 totals 17 residues. The V gene's germline CDR1 is LGHNA and CDR2 YNFKEQ. V lost 0 bases and J lost 5; bases outside the gene matches: 5. The CDR3 coding sequence is TGTGCCAGCAGCCAAGATTTACGGACTAGCGGGAACAATGAGCAGTTCTTC. Translation gives CASSQDLRTSGNNEQFF.

This chain connects TRBV6-1 to TRBJ1-1; TRBD1 aligns across 8 bases. The V segment lost 9 bases and the J segment 0 bases; nucleotides outside the gene matches: 6. Germline loops: CDR1 MNHNS, CDR2 SASEGT. The CDR3 contains 14 residues. The CDR3 spells CASQRDRMNTEAFF. The DNA for the CDR3 is TGTGCCAGTCAAAGGGACAGGATGAACACTGAAGCTTTCTTT.

This rearrangement joins TRBV9 to TRBJ2-7; 9 nucleotides align to TRBD2. The length of the CDR3 is 15 residues. Unmatched junction bases numbered 7, after V lost 2 bases and J lost 4 bases. CDR1 SGDLS and CDR2 YYNGEE come from the germline V gene. The CDR3: CASSVGAGGPYEQYF. CDR3 nucleotides: TGTGCCAGCAGCGTGGGGGCGGGAGGGCCGTACGAGCAGTACTTC.

This chain joins TRBV7-9 and TRBJ2-3; a possible D gene is TRBD2 (6 bases). CDR1 is SEHNR and CDR2 is FQNEAQ in the germline V gene (reference sequence). The germline V and J ends were trimmed by 6 bases and 2 bases, with 15 bases remaining between them. The CDR3 loop spans 15 amino acids. CDR3: CASRRPGLNTDTQYF. Written as DNA, the CDR3 is TGTGCCAGCAGACGACCGGGACTTAACACAGATACGCAGTATTTT.

V and J are TRBV2 and TRBJ2-5; weak D call: TRBD1 (6 bases). The J call is uncertain, as TRBJ2-7 better fits the DNA end. Germline loops: CDR1 SNHLY, CDR2 FYNNEI. This CDR3 region has 11 residues. As DNA, the CDR3 is TGTGCCAGCAGGGACAGCGGCGAGCAGTACTTC. This sequence encodes CASRDSGEQYF.

This chain links TRBV5-1 with TRBJ1-2; a possible D gene is TRBD1 (6 bases). This CDR3 region has 14 residues. The germline V gene encodes CDR1 SGHRS and CDR2 YFSETQ. The V gene lost 4 bases and the J gene lost 3 bases, with 13 bases spanning the gap. The CDR3 bases are TGCGCCAGCAGCCCCGAGACAGGCGACTATGGCTACACCTTC. Translation gives CASSPETGDYGYTF.